This T cell receptor (beta chain) emerged from a study of T cell repertoires in cytomegalovirus infection. Study in general: Public TCR beta signatures were indicative of both CMV infection and a matching HLA type.

TCRdb processed the reads anew with MiXCR; each CDR3 protein has one entry. The sample records under 250,000 distinct CDR3 sequences, 9% to 15% being singletons. Study results and caveats: HLA-C-restricted CMV-specific TCR beta clonotypes prevailed in the ex vivo response. Pooled public TCR beta family frequency picked out CMV carriers with the relevant HLA.

This clonotype occurred many times. Its antigen is still unknown. The source is a human donor in good health (CMV status not recorded). Some clones in this sample may be carry-over from other donors' samples. Sequenced: PBMCs.

The CDR3 DNA reads TGTGCCAGCAGCCAAGAGTCTGCGGGAGTAAAAGATACGCAGTATTTT. It specifies CASSQESAGVKDTQYF. The V call is TRBV14, the J call TRBJ2-3, with 7 bases fitting TRBD2. Losses at the gene ends were 0 bases for V and 5 bases for J; bases not matched to a gene: 8. The germline gives CDR1 SGHDN, CDR2 FVKESK. The CDR3 runs to 16 residues.